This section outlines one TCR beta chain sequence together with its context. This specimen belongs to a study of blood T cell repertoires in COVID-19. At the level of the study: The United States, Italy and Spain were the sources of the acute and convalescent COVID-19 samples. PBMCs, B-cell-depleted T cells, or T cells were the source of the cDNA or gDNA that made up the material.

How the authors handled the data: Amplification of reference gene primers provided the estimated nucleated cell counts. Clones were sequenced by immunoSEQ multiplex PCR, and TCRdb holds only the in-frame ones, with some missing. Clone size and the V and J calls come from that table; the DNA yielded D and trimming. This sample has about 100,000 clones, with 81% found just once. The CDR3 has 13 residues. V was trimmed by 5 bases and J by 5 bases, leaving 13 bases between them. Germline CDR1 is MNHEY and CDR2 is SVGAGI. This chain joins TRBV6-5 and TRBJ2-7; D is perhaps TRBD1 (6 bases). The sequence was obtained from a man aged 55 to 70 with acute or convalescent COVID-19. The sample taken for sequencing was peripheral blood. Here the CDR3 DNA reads TGTGCCAGCAGTAACGAGTGGGGGCACGAGCAGTACTTC. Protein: CASSNEWGHEQYF.